This T cell receptor beta chain appears in the sequencing data of a study of blood T cell repertoires in COVID-19. Whole-study context: Sites across the United States, Italy and Spain contributed samples from acute and convalescent COVID-19. Sources were T cells, B-cell-depleted T cells, or PBMCs; the material itself was cDNA or gDNA.

The CDR3 extends over 14 amino acids. From germline, CDR1 is SGHDT and CDR2 YYEEEE. Germline trimming cut 0 bases from V and 4 bases from J; bases unmatched to any gene: 4. Authors' analysis steps: Amplification of reference gene primers provided the estimated nucleated cell counts. Libraries were prepared by immunoSEQ multiplex PCR; TCRdb keeps only in-frame clonotypes and omits some of them. V and J calls and clone size are as listed in that table; D and trimming were resolved from the DNA. The sample comprises approximately 150,000 clones, more than 70% of which are singletons, and approximately 8.2% rests with the top ten. This clone appeared once.

The receptor was derived from a woman aged 55-75 years with acute or convalescent COVID-19. The sample comprised peripheral blood. The rearrangement links TRBV5-6 to TRBJ2-7; 7 nucleotides match TRBD2. Here the CDR3 reads CASSLVGGWYEQYF. In DNA form, the CDR3 reads TGTGCCAGCAGCTTGGTCGGGGGGTGGTACGAGCAGTACTTC.